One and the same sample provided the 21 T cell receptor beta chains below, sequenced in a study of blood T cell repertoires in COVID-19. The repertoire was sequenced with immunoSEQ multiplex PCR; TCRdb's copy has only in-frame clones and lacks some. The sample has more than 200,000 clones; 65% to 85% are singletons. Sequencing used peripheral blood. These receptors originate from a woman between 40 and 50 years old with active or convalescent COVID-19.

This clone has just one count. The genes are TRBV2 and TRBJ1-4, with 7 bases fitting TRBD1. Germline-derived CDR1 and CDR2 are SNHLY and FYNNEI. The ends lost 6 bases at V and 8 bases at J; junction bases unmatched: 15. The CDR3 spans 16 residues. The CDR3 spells CASRDSTGRNVEKLFF. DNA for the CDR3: TGTGCCAGCAGGGATTCGACAGGGAGGAATGTGGAAAAACTGTTTTTT.

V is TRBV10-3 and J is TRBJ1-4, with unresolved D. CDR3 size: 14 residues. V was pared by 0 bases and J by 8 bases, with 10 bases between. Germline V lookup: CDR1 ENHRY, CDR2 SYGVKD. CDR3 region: CAISESGLGEKLFF. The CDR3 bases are TGTGCCATCAGTGAGTCGGGTCTGGGCGAAAAACTGTTTTTT.

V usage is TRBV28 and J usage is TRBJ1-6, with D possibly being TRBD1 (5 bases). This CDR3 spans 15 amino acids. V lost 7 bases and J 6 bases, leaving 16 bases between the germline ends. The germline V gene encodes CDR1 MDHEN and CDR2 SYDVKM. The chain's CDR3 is CASTDRGGLNSPLHF. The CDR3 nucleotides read TGTGCCAGCACCGACCGGGGGGGTCTTAATTCACCCCTCCACTTT. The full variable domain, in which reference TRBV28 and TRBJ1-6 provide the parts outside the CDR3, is DVKVTQSSRYLVKRTGEKVFLECVQDMDHENMFWYRQDPGLGLRLIYFSYDVKMKEKGDIPEGYSVSREKKERFSLILESASTNQTSMYLCASTDRGGLNSPLHFGNGTRLTVT.

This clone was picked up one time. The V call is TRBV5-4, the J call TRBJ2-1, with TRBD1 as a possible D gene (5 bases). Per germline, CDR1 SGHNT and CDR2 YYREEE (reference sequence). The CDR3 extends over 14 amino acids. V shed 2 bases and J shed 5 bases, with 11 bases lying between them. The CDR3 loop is CASSFQGINNEQFF. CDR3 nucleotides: TGTGCCAGCAGCTTTCAGGGTATAAACAATGAGCAGTTCTTC.

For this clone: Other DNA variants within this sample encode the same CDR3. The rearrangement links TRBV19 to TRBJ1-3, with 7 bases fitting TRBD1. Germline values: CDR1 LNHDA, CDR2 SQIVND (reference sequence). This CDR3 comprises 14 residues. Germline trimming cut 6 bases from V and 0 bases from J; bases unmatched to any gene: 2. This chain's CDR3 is CASRTGSSGNTIYF. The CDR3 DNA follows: TGTGCCAGTAGGACAGGGAGCTCTGGAAACACCATATATTTT.

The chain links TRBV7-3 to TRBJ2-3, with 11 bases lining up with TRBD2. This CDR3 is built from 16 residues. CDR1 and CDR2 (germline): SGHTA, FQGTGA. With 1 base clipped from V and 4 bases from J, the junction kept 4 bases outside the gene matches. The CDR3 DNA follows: TGTGCCAGCAGCTTAAATAGCGGGGGGGTCGCAGATACGCAGTATTTT. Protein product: CASSLNSGGVADTQYF. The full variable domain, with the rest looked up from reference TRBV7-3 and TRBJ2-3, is GAGVSQTPSNKVTEKGKYVELRCDPISGHTALYWYRQSLGQGPEFLIYFQGTGAADDSGLPNDRFFAVRPEGSVSTLKIQRTERGDSAVYLCASSLNSGGVADTQYFGPGTRLTVL.

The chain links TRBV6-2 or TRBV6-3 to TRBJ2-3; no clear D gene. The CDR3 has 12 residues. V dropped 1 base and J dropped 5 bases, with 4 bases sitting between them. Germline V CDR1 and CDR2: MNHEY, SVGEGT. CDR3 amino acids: CASSYFGDTQYF. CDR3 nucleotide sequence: TGTGCCAGCAGTTACTTCGGAGATACGCAGTATTTT.

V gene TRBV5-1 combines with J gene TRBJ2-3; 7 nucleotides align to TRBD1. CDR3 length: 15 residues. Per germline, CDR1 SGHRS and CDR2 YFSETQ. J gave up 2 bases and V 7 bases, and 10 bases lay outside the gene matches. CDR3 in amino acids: CASLSGTEVTDTQYF. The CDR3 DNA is TGCGCCAGCCTCTCGGGGACAGAAGTCACAGATACGCAGTATTTT.

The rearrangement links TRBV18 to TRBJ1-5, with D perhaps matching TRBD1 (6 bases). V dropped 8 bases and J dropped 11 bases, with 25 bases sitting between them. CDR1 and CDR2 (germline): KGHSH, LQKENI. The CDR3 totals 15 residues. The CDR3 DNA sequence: TGTGCCAGCATCCGACAGGCCCCCGAGCAATCAGCCCAGCATTTT. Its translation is CASIRQAPEQSAQHF.

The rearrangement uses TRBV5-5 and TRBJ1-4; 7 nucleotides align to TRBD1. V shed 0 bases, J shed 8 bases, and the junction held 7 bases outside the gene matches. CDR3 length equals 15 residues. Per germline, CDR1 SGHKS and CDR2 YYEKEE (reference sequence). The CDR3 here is CASSLADRAMEKLFF. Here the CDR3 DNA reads TGTGCCAGCAGCTTGGCCGACAGGGCAATGGAAAAACTGTTTTTT. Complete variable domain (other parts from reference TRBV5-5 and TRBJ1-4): DAGVTQSPTHLIKTRGQQVTLRCSPISGHKSVSWYQQVLGQGPQFIFQYYEKEERGRGNFPDRFSARQFPNYSSELNVNALLLGDSALYLCASSLADRAMEKLFFGSGTQLSVL.

The CDR3 reads CASSLNTGGGDSTEAFF. DNA for the CDR3: TGCGCCAGCAGCTTGAACACAGGGGGCGGGGATAGCACTGAAGCTTTCTTT. The V call is TRBV5-1, the J call TRBJ1-1, with 9 bases matching TRBD1. The CDR3 runs 17 residues. CDR1 and CDR2 from the germline V gene are SGHRS and YFSETQ. J lost 4 bases, V lost 1 base, and 11 bases had no gene match.

The CDR3: CASSLDGQPTYYGYTF. The CDR3 coding sequence is TGTGCCAGCAGCTTGGATGGACAGCCGACATACTATGGCTACACCTTC. The V call is TRBV5-5, the J call TRBJ1-2, with D tentatively TRBD1 (6 bases). This CDR3 region has 16 residues. The V end was cut by 0 bases, the J end by 3 bases, with 15 bases between. Per germline, CDR1 SGHKS and CDR2 YYEKEE (reference sequence).

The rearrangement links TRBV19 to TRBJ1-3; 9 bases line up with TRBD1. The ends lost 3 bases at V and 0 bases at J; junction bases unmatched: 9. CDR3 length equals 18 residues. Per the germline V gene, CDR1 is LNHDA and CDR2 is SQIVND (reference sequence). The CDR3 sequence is CASSIRPGTGNSGNTIYF. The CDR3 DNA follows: TGTGCCAGTAGTATCCGTCCCGGGACAGGGAACTCTGGAAACACCATATATTTT.

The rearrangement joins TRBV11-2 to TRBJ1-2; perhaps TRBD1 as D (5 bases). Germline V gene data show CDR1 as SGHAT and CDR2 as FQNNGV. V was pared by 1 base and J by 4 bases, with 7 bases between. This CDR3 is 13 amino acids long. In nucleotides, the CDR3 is TGTGCCAGCAGCTTAGGGGGCTCCTATGGCTACACCTTC. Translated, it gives CASSLGGSYGYTF.

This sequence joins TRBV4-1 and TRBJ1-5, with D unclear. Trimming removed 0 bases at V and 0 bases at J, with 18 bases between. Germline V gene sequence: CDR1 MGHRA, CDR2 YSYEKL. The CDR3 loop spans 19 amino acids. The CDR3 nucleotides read TGCGCCAGCAGCCAAGATGAAAGCGACAAGCGGAATAGCAATCAGCCCCAGCATTTT. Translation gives CASSQDESDKRNSNQPQHF.

CDR3 DNA: TGTGCCAGCAGTGCTCGACAGGGAAGGAACACTGAAGCTTTCTTT. This encodes CASSARQGRNTEAFF. The rearrangement joins TRBV27 to TRBJ1-1; 7 bases agree with TRBD1. Per germline, CDR1 MNHEY and CDR2 SMNVEV (reference sequence). The CDR3 is 15 residues long. Unmatched junction bases numbered 7, after V lost 5 bases and J lost 1 base.

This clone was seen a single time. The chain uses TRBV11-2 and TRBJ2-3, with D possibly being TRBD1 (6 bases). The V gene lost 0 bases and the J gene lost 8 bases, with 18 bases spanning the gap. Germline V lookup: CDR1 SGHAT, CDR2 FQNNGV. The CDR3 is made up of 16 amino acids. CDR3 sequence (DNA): TGTGCCAGCAGCTTAGAAGGACAGAATAGTTACAGTACGCAGTATTTT. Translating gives CASSLEGQNSYSTQYF.

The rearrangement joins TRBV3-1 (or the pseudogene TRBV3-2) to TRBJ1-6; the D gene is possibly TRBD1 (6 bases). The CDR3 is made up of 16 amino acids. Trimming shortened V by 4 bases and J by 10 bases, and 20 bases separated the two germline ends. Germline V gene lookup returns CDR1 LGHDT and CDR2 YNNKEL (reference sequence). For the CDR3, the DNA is TGTGCCAGCAGCCCGGGATCCCGGGGGGCTGAATCACCCCTCCACTTT. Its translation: CASSPGSRGAESPLHF.

CDR3 sequence (DNA): TGTGCCAGCAGCGAGAGCCCGGGTCGGAGAAGCAATCAGCCCCAGCATTTT. Residues: CASSESPGRRSNQPQHF. The rearrangement uses TRBV5-4 and TRBJ1-5, with D unclear. In germline, CDR1 is SGHNT, CDR2 YYREEE (reference sequence). The length of the CDR3 is 17 residues. V gave up 4 bases and J gave up 1 base, with 18 bases separating them.

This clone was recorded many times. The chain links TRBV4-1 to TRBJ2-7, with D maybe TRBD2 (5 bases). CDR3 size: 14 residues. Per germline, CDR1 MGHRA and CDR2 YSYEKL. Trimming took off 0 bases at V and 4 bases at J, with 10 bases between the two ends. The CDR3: CASSQDPIAYEQYV. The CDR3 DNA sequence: TGCGCCAGCAGCCAAGATCCGATAGCGTACGAGCAGTACGTC.

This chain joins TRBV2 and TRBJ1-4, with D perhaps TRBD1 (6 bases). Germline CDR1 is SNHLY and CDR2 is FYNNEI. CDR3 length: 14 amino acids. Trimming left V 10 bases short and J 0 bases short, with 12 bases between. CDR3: CATRTEATNEKLFF. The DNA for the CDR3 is TGTGCCACCCGGACAGAGGCAACTAATGAAAAACTGTTTTTT.